The following is a T cell receptor beta chain sequence with its context. This specimen belongs to a study of control samples from healthy donors and cancer patients. Germline lookup yields CDR1 SGHTS and CDR2 YDEGEE. V lost 4 bases to trimming and J lost 6 bases, with 11 bases between them. The CDR3 extends over 13 amino acids. Measured with immunoSEQ multiplex PCR; TCRdb has only the in-frame clones, and not every one. The data show about 170,000 clones, with about 90% seen just once and approximately 12% held by the top ten. The chain uses TRBV5-8 and TRBJ1-5, with D perhaps matching TRBD1 (6 bases). The specimen sequenced was blood. This receptor was identified in a man under 40 in good health. CDR3 DNA sequence: TGTGCCAGCAGCCTACAGGGTGTTCAGCCCCAGCATTTT. It encodes CASSLQGVQPQHF.